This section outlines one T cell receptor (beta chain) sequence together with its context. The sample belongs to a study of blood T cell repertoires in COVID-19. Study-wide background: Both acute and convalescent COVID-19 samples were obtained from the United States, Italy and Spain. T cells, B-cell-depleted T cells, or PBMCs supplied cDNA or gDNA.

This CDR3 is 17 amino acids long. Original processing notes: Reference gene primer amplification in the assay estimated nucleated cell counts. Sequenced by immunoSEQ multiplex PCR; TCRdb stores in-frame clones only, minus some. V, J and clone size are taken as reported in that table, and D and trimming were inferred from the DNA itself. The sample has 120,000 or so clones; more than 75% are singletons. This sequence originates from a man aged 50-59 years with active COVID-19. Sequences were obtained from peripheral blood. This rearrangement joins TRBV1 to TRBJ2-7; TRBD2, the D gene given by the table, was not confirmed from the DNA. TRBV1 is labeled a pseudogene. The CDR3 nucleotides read TGCACCAGCAGCCAAGGACCACTAGCGGGAGGGCCGTTCGAGCAGTACGTC. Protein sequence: CTSSQGPLAGGPFEQYV.